This is a list of T cell receptor beta chains from one sample in a study of regulatory T cells in long-lasting Graves disease. One entry per CDR3 protein results from TCRdb running MiXCR on the multiplex PCR reads. In the table there are hundreds of thousands of distinct CDR3 sequences, more than 15% of which are singletons. A further study also used this sample, focusing on T cells in Graves' hyperthyroidism and ophthalmopathy.

The sequencing used peripheral blood mononuclear cells (PBMCs), collected at new diagnosis, from a patient treated with antithyroid drugs. The receptors derive from a man aged 18-30 years with Graves disease. Both conserved end residues are part of each CDR3. D genes are given only for firm matches. Part of the rows lack a size; the others show once, few, many or a class for expanded clones.

J	V	size	D	CDR3	DNA
TRBJ1-2	TRBV30	-	TRBD1	CAWKFDRASGYTF	TGTGCCTGGAAATTCGACAGGGCCTCTGGCTACACCTTC
TRBJ1-2	TRBV16	many	-	CASSLEDTYGYTF	TGTGCCAGCAGCCTAGAGGACACCTATGGCTACACCTTC
TRBJ2-7	TRBV4-1	few	-	CASSQGAGPSYEQYF	TGCGCCAGCAGCCAAGGAGCGGGTCCCTCCTACGAGCAGTACTTC
TRBJ2-7	TRBV3-1	many	-	CASSRKGGGPGEQYF	TGTGCCAGCAGCCGCAAAGGAGGGGGACCGGGCGAGCAGTACTTC
TRBJ2-7	TRBV7-9	many	-	CASSPTKYEQYF	TGTGCCAGCAGCCCGACTAAGTACGAGCAGTACTTC
TRBJ2-2	TRBV4-1	many	TRBD2	CASRPLAVNTGELFF	TGCGCCAGCAGGCCCCTAGCGGTGAACACCGGGGAGCTGTTTTTT
TRBJ2-7	TRBV20-1	few	-	CSAGGASSSYEQYF	TGCAGTGCAGGGGGGGCGAGCAGCTCCTACGAGCAGTACTTC
TRBJ2-1	TRBV6-2/TRBV6-3	-	-	CASTSDDNEQFF	TGTGCCAGCACCAGCGACGACAATGAGCAGTTCTTC
TRBJ2-1	TRBV27	many	-	CASSLYPDNEQFF	TGTGCCAGCAGTTTATACCCGGACAATGAGCAGTTCTTC
TRBJ2-7	TRBV27	few	TRBD1	CASSSVGTGVSYEQYF	TGTGCCAGCAGTTCCGTTGGGACAGGCGTCTCCTACGAGCAGTACTTC
TRBJ2-1	TRBV11-2	many	TRBD1	CASSPKRGPTGPLPDEQFF	TGTGCCAGCAGCCCCAAAAGGGGGCCGACAGGACCCCTTCCAGATGAGCAGTTCTTC
TRBJ1-2	TRBV10-3	few	-	CAISESINPSGGYTF	TGTGCCATCAGTGAGTCGATTAACCCCTCAGGGGGCTACACCTTC
TRBJ2-3	TRBV12-3/TRBV12-4	few	-	CASRHDSNPDTQYF	TGTGCCAGCAGACACGACAGTAACCCAGATACGCAGTATTTT
TRBJ2-7	TRBV20-1	few	TRBD1	CSARASQRQGMVYEQYF	TGCAGTGCTAGAGCATCCCAACGACAGGGGATGGTCTACGAGCAGTACTTC
TRBJ1-2	TRBV12-3/TRBV12-4	many	-	CASSLRTTGSRGYTF	TGTGCCAGCAGTTTAAGGACAACCGGAAGTCGGGGCTACACCTTC
TRBJ2-3	TRBV9	many	-	CASSVANGGTTDTQYF	TGTGCCAGCAGCGTAGCTAACGGCGGGACCACAGATACGCAGTATTTT
TRBJ1-1	TRBV12-3/TRBV12-4	many	-	CASFRARNTEAFF	TGTGCCAGCTTTAGGGCTAGGAACACTGAAGCTTTCTTT
TRBJ2-3	TRBV4-1	few	-	CASSQDDGVNTDTQYF	TGCGCCAGCAGCCAAGATGACGGGGTAAACACAGATACGCAGTATTTT
TRBJ2-1	TRBV11-2	many	TRBD2	CASSSIAGGSEQFF	TGTGCCAGCAGCTCCATAGCGGGAGGAAGTGAGCAGTTCTTC
TRBJ1-5	TRBV24-1	-	-	CATGMVWGINQPQHF	TGTGCCACCGGCATGGTGTGGGGGATCAATCAGCCCCAGCATTTT
TRBJ1-1	TRBV2	many	TRBD1	CASGQANMNTEAFF	TGTGCCAGCGGACAGGCTAATATGAACACTGAAGCTTTCTTT
TRBJ2-7	TRBV20-1	-	-	CSAKWRAYEQYF	TGCAGTGCTAAATGGCGGGCCTACGAGCAGTACTTC
TRBJ2-1	TRBV2	many	-	CASSVTRSYNEQFF	TGTGCCAGCAGTGTGACTAGATCCTACAATGAGCAGTTCTTC
TRBJ2-1	TRBV30	few	TRBD2	CAWSVGTRLHNEQFF	TGTGCCTGGAGTGTTGGGACTAGACTACACAATGAGCAGTTCTTC
TRBJ1-2	TRBV2	few	-	CASSPENIGGGYTF	TGTGCCAGCAGTCCTGAAAACATAGGCGGCGGCTACACCTTC
TRBJ2-3	TRBV6-1	few	-	CATQDSTDTQYF	TGTGCCACCCAGGACTCCACAGATACGCAGTATTTT
TRBJ2-1	TRBV5-1	many	TRBD1	CASSLADRVGYNEQFF	TGCGCCAGCAGCTTGGCGGACAGGGTGGGCTACAATGAGCAGTTCTTC
TRBJ2-1	TRBV7-9	-	TRBD1	CASSLGTGDYNEQFF	TGTGCCAGCAGCTTAGGGACAGGGGACTACAATGAGCAGTTCTTC
TRBJ1-5	TRBV6-5	few	-	CASSYGLDSNQPQHF	TGTGCCAGCAGTTACGGTTTAGATAGCAATCAGCCCCAGCATTTT
TRBJ2-7	TRBV14	few	TRBD1	CASSPLPGQGVGYEQYF	TGTGCCAGCAGCCCCCTCCCGGGACAGGGAGTGGGCTACGAGCAGTACTTC
TRBJ2-3	TRBV5-1	many	-	CASSPDRFYTDTQYF	TGCGCCAGCAGCCCGGACAGATTTTACACAGATACGCAGTATTTT
TRBJ2-2	TRBV5-1	-	-	CASSPEVPGSGTGELFF	TGCGCCAGCAGCCCCGAGGTCCCAGGGTCTGGCACCGGGGAGCTGTTTTTT
TRBJ1-2	TRBV28	many	TRBD1	CASRTDRDYGYTF	TGTGCCAGCAGAACAGACAGGGACTATGGCTACACCTTC
TRBJ1-6	TRBV6-1	-	TRBD1	CASSRDRGSPLHF	TGTGCCAGCAGTAGGGACAGGGGCTCACCCCTCCACTTT
TRBJ1-2	TRBV29-1	many	-	CSVVGRNYGYTF	TGCAGCGTTGTTGGCAGGAACTATGGCTACACCTTC
TRBJ1-5	TRBV29-1	many	-	CSVAWKPGQPQHF	TGCAGCGTTGCATGGAAACCGGGTCAGCCCCAGCATTTT
TRBJ2-3	TRBV18	many	-	CASSPTSTDTQYF	TGTGCCAGCAGCCCGACAAGCACAGATACGCAGTATTTT
TRBJ2-3	TRBV19	-	TRBD1	CATQGQTGQDTQYF	TGTGCCACCCAGGGACAGACGGGACAAGATACGCAGTATTTT
TRBJ2-1	TRBV20-1	many	TRBD2	CSAATSGDNEQFF	TGCAGTGCTGCGACTAGCGGAGACAATGAACAGTTCTTC
TRBJ2-1	TRBV11-2	many	TRBD2	CASSLIAGRTNEQFF	TGTGCCAGCAGCCTGATAGCGGGGAGGACCAATGAGCAGTTCTTC
TRBJ2-1	TRBV20-1	-	-	CSASRGLQMNEQFF	TGCAGTGCTTCACGGGGACTTCAGATGAATGAGCAGTTCTTC
TRBJ2-7	TRBV28	many	-	CASSFQGPEQYF	TGTGCCAGCAGTTTTCAGGGGCCCGAGCAGTACTTC
TRBJ1-5	TRBV2	once	TRBD1	CASSEQGMGNQPQHF	TGTGCCAGCAGCGAACAGGGGATGGGCAATCAGCCCCAGCATTTT
TRBJ1-1	TRBV7-8	many	-	CASSRSRAIQGKNTEAFF	TGTGCCAGCAGCCGATCGAGGGCCATTCAGGGTAAAAACACTGAAGCTTTCTTT
TRBJ1-6	TRBV30	few	-	CAWSVVRGPLHF	TGTGCCTGGAGTGTCGTCCGGGGTCCCCTCCACTTT
TRBJ2-3	TRBV28	few	TRBD2	CASTLMIGGTSLSTDTQYF	TGTGCCAGCACCCTGATGATTGGGGGGACTAGTCTAAGCACAGATACGCAGTATTTT
TRBJ1-2	TRBV11-1	-	-	CASSLMADGGYTF	TGTGCCAGCAGCTTAATGGCAGATGGTGGCTACACCTTC
TRBJ2-2	TRBV3-1	-	TRBD1	CASRPRGTAFTGELFF	TGTGCCAGCAGACCGAGGGGGACAGCTTTCACCGGGGAGCTGTTTTTT
TRBJ2-1	TRBV12-3/TRBV12-4	many	-	CASGPSPYNEQFF	TGTGCCAGCGGGCCAAGTCCCTACAATGAGCAGTTCTTC
TRBJ2-7	TRBV28	many	-	CASTPGVESYEQYF	TGTGCCAGCACCCCCGGTGTAGAGTCCTACGAGCAGTACTTC
TRBJ1-1	TRBV15	many	-	CARRRGEDTEAFF	TGTGCCCGAAGACGGGGGGAAGACACTGAAGCTTTCTTT
TRBJ2-2	TRBV27	-	TRBD1	CASSLIGDRPNTGELFF	TGTGCCAGCAGTTTAATAGGGGACAGGCCGAACACCGGGGAGCTGTTTTTT
TRBJ2-7	TRBV6-1	many	-	CASSRRGSGGLEQYF	TGTGCCAGCAGCCGAAGAGGCAGTGGGGGGCTCGAGCAGTACTTC
TRBJ2-7	TRBV7-3	many	TRBD2	CASSPSGSLAYEQYF	TGTGCCAGCAGTCCAAGCGGGAGTCTCGCCTACGAGCAGTACTTC
TRBJ2-1	TRBV20-1	many	-	CSATFGEQFF	TGCAGTGCTACGTTTGGTGAGCAGTTCTTC
TRBJ2-3	TRBV3-1	-	-	CASSPVLLGTDTQYF	TGTGCCAGCAGCCCGGTATTGTTGGGCACAGATACGCAGTATTTT
TRBJ2-3	TRBV11-2	many	TRBD1	CASSLMRGTGATDTQYF	TGTGCCAGCAGCTTAATGAGGGGGACAGGGGCCACAGATACGCAGTATTTT
TRBJ2-7	TRBV19	few	-	CASSRRGIYEQYF	TGTGCCAGTAGTCGGAGAGGTATCTACGAGCAGTACTTC
TRBJ2-1	TRBV27	-	TRBD2	CASHLSGTSYNEQFF	TGTGCCAGCCACCTTAGCGGGACCTCCTACAATGAGCAGTTCTTC